Described below is a single TCR beta chain sequence and its context. The data were taken from a study of technical replicates of blood from several donors. Sequencing used immunoSEQ multiplex PCR; TCRdb keeps in-frame clones, though not all of them. This table holds tens of thousands of clones, approximately 98% found once. Input material: T cells isolated from PBMCs. This clonotype originated in a human donor in good health.

The CDR3 DNA is TGTGCCAGCAGCCATTACAATGAGCAGTTCTTC. It specifies CASSHYNEQFF. The chain couples TRBV7-2 to TRBJ2-1; D ambiguous. This CDR3 spans 11 amino acids. V was cut by 5 bases and J by 4 bases, with 3 bases left in between. Germline lookup yields CDR1 SGHTA and CDR2 FQGNSA.